Detailed here is one T cell receptor (beta chain). CDR3 length equals 16 residues. J gave up 7 bases and V 6 bases, and 13 bases lay outside the gene matches. Germline CDR1 reads MGHRA; CDR2 reads YSYEKL. Original analysis: Amplification from reference gene primers served as the basis for estimated nucleated cell counts. Data came from immunoSEQ multiplex PCR; TCRdb stores just in-frame clones and leaves some out. Clonal size and the V and J genes are those of that table, whereas D and trimming came from the DNA. In the table there are approximately 300,000 clones, 80% to 90% of which are singletons. This specimen comes from a study of blood T cell repertoires in COVID-19. Overall study context: COVID-19 samples, acute and convalescent, were from the United States, Italy and Spain. PBMCs, B-cell-depleted T cells, or T cells were the source of the cDNA or gDNA that made up the material.

The origin of this receptor is a woman between 50 and 59 years old with acute or convalescent COVID-19. This chain uses TRBV4-1 with TRBJ1-4; 8 bases line up with TRBD1. The sample comprised peripheral blood. The CDR3 loop is CASRPLDRGGGEKLFF. For the CDR3, the DNA is TGCGCCAGCAGACCTCTCGACAGGGGCGGGGGTGAAAAACTGTTTTTT.